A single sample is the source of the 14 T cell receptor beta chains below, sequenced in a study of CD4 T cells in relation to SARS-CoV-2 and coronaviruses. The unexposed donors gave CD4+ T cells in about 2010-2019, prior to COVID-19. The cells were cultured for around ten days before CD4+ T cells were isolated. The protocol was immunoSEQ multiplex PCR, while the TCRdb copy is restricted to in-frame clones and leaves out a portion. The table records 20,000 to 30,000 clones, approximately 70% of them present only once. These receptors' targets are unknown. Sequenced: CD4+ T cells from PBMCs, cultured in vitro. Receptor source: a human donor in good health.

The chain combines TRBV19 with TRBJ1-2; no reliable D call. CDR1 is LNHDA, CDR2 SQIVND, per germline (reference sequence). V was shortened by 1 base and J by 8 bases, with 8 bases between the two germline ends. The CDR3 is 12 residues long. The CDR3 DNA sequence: TGTGCCAGTAGTATAGTAAGCGGCGGCTACACCTTC. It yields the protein CASSIVSGGYTF.

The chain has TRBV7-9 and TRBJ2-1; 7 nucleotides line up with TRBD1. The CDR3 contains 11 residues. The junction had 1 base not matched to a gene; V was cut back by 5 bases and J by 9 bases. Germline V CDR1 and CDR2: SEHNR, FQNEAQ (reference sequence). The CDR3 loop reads CASSQGVEQFF. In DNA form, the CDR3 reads TGTGCCAGCAGCCAGGGGGTTGAGCAGTTCTTC.

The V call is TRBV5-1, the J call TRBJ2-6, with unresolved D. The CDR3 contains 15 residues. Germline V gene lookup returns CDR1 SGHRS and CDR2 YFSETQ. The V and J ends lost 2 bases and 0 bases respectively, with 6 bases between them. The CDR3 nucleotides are TGCGCCAGCAGCTTAGGTGACTCTGGGGCCAACGTCCTGACTTTC. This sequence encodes CASSLGDSGANVLTF.

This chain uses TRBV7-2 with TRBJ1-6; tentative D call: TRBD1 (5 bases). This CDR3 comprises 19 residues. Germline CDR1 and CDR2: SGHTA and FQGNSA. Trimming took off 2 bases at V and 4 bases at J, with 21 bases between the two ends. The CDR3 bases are TGTGCCAGCAGCTTACGTCGGAGTATGGGGGGATTTTATAATTCACCCCTCCACTTT. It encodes CASSLRRSMGGFYNSPLHF. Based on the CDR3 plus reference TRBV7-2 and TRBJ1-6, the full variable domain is GAGVSQSPSNKVTEKGKDVELRCDPISGHTALYWYRQSLGQGLEFLIYFQGNSAPDKSGLPSDRFSAERTGGSVSTLTIQRTQQEDSAVYLCASSLRRSMGGFYNSPLHFGNGTRLTVT.

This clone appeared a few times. In nucleotides, the CDR3 is TGTGCCAGCTCAGGACAGGGGAGCAATCAGCCCCAGCATTTT. It is translated as CASSGQGSNQPQHF. J is TRBJ1-5 and V is TRBV18, with 9 positions matching TRBD1. The germline CDR1 and CDR2 sequences are KGHSH and LQKENI. J gave up 1 base and V 5 bases, and 0 bases lay outside the gene matches. The CDR3 runs 14 residues.

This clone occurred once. The CDR3 region has the DNA TGTGCCAGCAGCGTTGGGACTAGCGGGAACAATGAGCAGTTCTTC. Its translation is CASSVGTSGNNEQFF. V usage is TRBV9 and J usage is TRBJ2-1; TRBD2 matches 13 bases. This CDR3 is 15 amino acids long. Germline CDR1 is SGDLS and CDR2 is YYNGEE. After removal of 2 bases from V and 5 bases from J, the junction contained 1 base not matched to a gene.

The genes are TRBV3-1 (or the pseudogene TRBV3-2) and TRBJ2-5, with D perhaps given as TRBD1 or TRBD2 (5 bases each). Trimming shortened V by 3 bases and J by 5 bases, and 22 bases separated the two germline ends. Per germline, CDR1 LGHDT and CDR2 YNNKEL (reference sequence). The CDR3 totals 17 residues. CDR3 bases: TGTGCCAGCAGCCAGAGGCCCCGGGACCGCAAAGGGGAGACCCAGTACTTC. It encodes CASSQRPRDRKGETQYF.

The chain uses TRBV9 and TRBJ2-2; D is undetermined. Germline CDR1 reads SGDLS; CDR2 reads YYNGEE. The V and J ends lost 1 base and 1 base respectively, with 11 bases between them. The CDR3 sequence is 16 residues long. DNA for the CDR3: TGTGCCAGCAGCGTACGCAGTGCCGGGAACACCGGGGAGCTGTTTTTT. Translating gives CASSVRSAGNTGELFF.

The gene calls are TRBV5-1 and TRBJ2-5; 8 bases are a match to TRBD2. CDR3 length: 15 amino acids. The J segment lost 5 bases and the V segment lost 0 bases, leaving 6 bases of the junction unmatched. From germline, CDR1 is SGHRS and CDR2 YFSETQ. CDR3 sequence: CASSLAGGGAETQYF. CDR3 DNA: TGCGCCAGCAGCTTGGCGGGGGGGGGCGCGGAGACCCAGTACTTC.

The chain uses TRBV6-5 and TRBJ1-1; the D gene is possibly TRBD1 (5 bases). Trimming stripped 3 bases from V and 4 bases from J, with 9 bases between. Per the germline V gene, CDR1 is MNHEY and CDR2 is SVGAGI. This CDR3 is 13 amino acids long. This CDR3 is CASSYRGGTEAFF. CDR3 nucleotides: TGTGCCAGCAGTTATCGTGGGGGCACTGAAGCTTTCTTT.

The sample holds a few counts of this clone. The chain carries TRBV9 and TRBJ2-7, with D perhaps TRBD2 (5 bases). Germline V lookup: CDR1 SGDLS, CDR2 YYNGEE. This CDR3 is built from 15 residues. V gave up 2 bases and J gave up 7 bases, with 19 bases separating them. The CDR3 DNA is TGTGCCAGCAGCGTTGCGTCTTTGGGCGGCGGGGAGCAGTACTTC. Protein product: CASSVASLGGGEQYF.

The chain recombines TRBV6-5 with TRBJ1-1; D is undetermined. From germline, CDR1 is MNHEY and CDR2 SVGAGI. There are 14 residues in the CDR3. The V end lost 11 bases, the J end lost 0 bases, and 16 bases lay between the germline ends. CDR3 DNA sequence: TGTGCCGCCTACTCTCAGGTAATGAACACTGAAGCTTTCTTT. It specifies CAAYSQVMNTEAFF.

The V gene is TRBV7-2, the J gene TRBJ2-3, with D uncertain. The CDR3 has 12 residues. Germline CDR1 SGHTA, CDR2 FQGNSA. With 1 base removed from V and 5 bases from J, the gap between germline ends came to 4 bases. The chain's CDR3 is CASSLEGDTQYF. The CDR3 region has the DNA TGTGCCAGCAGCTTAGAGGGAGATACGCAGTATTTT. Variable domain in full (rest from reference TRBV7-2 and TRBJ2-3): GAGVSQSPSNKVTEKGKDVELRCDPISGHTALYWYRQSLGQGLEFLIYFQGNSAPDKSGLPSDRFSAERTGGSVSTLTIQRTQQEDSAVYLCASSLEGDTQYFGPGTRLTVL.

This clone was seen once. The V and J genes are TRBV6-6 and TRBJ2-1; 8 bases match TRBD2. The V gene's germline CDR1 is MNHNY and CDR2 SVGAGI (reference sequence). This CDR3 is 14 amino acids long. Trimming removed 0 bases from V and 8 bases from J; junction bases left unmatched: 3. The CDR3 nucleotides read TGTGCCAGCAGTTACTCAGCGGGAGACTATGAGCAGTTCTTC. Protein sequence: CASSYSAGDYEQFF.